This T cell receptor beta chain emerged from a study of blood T cell repertoires in COVID-19. The wider study: Sample material is recorded as cDNA or gDNA derived from T cells, B-cell-depleted T cells, or PBMCs.

Using immunoSEQ multiplex PCR, the repertoire was profiled, and TCRdb retains in-frame clones only, with some absent. This sample yields approximately 210,000 clones, of which 80% to 90% are seen a single time; 10% to 13% belongs to the top ten. This clone was detected once. The CDR3 is 14 residues long. The germline gives CDR1 SNHLY, CDR2 FYNNEI. With 6 bases clipped from V and 7 bases from J, the junction kept 3 bases outside the gene matches. The TCR sequence derives from a woman of 80 years or more with COVID-19, enrolled during active disease. J is TRBJ1-6 and V is TRBV2, with 10 bases fitting TRBD1. Source material: peripheral blood. CDR3 DNA sequence: TGTGCCAGCAGCGGGGACAGGGGAAATTCACCCCTCCACTTT. Protein product: CASSGDRGNSPLHF.